Below, 5 T cell receptor beta chains from the same sample are listed, as sequenced in a study of blood T cell repertoires in COVID-19. Sequencing used immunoSEQ multiplex PCR; TCRdb keeps in-frame clones, though not all of them. The table has under 250,000 clones, more than 75% seen once. Sequencing input: peripheral blood. The origin of the receptors is a woman of 80 years or more with COVID-19, enrolled during active disease.

V usage is TRBV9 and J usage is TRBJ1-4; tentatively, D is TRBD1 (5 bases). CDR1 is SGDLS, CDR2 YYNGEE, per germline. There are 15 residues in the CDR3. Trimming removed 2 bases from V and 0 bases from J, with 8 bases in between. In DNA, the CDR3 is TGTGCCAGCAGCGTTTCGGGGGCAACTAATGAAAAACTGTTTTTT. As protein: CASSVSGATNEKLFF.

J is TRBJ2-2 and V is TRBV4-1; 11 bases are shared with TRBD2. This CDR3 spans 19 amino acids. CDR1 and CDR2 from the germline V gene are MGHRA and YSYEKL. V was clipped by 4 bases and J by 4 bases; unmatched bases: 14. DNA of the CDR3: TGCGCCAGCAGCCGTAGATATAGCGGGGGGGCGGAAAGCACCGGGGAGCTGTTTTTT. Translating it yields CASSRRYSGGAESTGELFF.

The chain couples TRBV7-2 to TRBJ1-1; D uncertain. This CDR3 is built from 13 residues. Germline-derived CDR1 and CDR2 are SGHTA and FQGNSA. Trimming took off 3 bases at V and 6 bases at J, with 11 bases between the two ends. The CDR3 sequence: CASSFPGRAEAFF. CDR3 coding DNA: TGTGCCAGCAGCTTCCCCGGGAGGGCTGAAGCTTTCTTT.

The rearrangement uses TRBV21-1 and TRBJ1-4; the table's TRBD1 call for D was not verified on the DNA. TRBV21-1 represents a pseudogene. This CDR3 has 16 amino acids. CDR3 coding DNA: TGTGCCAGCAGCAAGCGCAGGGGACAGGGGAATGAAAAACTGTTTTTT. Residues: CASSKRRGQGNEKLFF.

V gene TRBV19 combines with J gene TRBJ1-4; D ambiguous. The length of the CDR3 is 19 residues. V lost 5 bases and J 3 bases, leaving 25 bases between the germline ends. The germline CDR1 and CDR2 sequences are LNHDA and SQIVND (reference sequence). The CDR3 nucleotides read TGTGCCAGTAGTCCAGAACCCGGGCCTAAGCGGGCCTCTAATGAAAAACTGTTTTTT. This gives the protein CASSPEPGPKRASNEKLFF.